These 27 T cell receptor beta chains originate from one sample sequenced in a study of T-cell memory formation after mild COVID-19. TCRdb recomputed calls from the 5' RACE reads with MiXCR, one row per CDR3 protein. The repertoire consists of approximately 260,000 distinct CDR3 sequences, with about 15% occurring once and the leading ten covering 3.5%. Sequencing input: PBMCs or a T cell subset sorted from them (not recorded which). The receptors were sampled from a man between 18 and 29 years old who had mild COVID-19 (a few samples of this study predate the infection). Cell type and time point are not known.

J is TRBJ1-2 and V is TRBV5-5, with D possibly being TRBD1 (5 bases). This CDR3 comprises 14 residues. Per the germline V gene, CDR1 is SGHKS and CDR2 is YYEKEE (reference sequence). V was shortened by 4 bases and J by 8 bases, with 18 bases between the two germline ends. The CDR3 bases are TGTGCCAGCAGCCCGGGACGGATTGGAGGGGGCTACACCTTC. This sequence encodes CASSPGRIGGGYTF.

In this sample, this clonotype turned up a few times. This chain links TRBV28 with TRBJ2-4; 14 bases fit TRBD2. V was pared by 6 bases and J by 0 bases, with 10 bases of the junction left unmatched. CDR1 is MDHEN and CDR2 is SYDVKM in the germline V gene. The CDR3 loop spans 19 amino acids. CDR3 residues: CASSRSGTSGGRAKNIQYF. The CDR3 nucleotides are TGTGCCAGCAGCCGATCCGGGACTAGCGGGGGACGAGCCAAAAACATTCAGTACTTC.

V gene TRBV15 combines with J gene TRBJ2-7, with D perhaps matching TRBD2 (5 bases). Germline V gene lookup returns CDR1 LNHNV and CDR2 YYDKDF (reference sequence). This CDR3 comprises 15 residues. The V and J ends lost 2 bases and 1 base respectively, with 12 bases between them. CDR3 DNA sequence: TGTGCCACCAGCAGAAGCCAGAGGGTTTCCTACGAGCAGTACTTC. Protein product: CATSRSQRVSYEQYF.

This clonotype was seen more than once but under ten times. The rearrangement joins TRBV20-1 to TRBJ1-4; 8 bases align to TRBD1. Germline CDR1 is DFQATT and CDR2 is SNEGSKA (reference sequence). The CDR3 loop spans 15 amino acids. The V gene end was trimmed by 0 bases and the J gene end by 4 bases; junction bases not matched to a gene: 4. The CDR3 DNA reads TGCAGTGCTAGAGACCCCGACAGGGGTAATGAAAAACTGTTTTTT. Protein: CSARDPDRGNEKLFF.

The sample holds a few counts of this clonotype. The V and J genes are TRBV7-9 and TRBJ2-1, with 14 bases that match TRBD2. The CDR3 covers 19 residues. Trimming removed 5 bases from V and 7 bases from J; junction bases left unmatched: 16. Per germline, CDR1 SEHNR and CDR2 FQNEAQ (reference sequence). CDR3 bases: TGTGCCAGCAGCCCGGCGGGACTAGCGGGGGCTCCTAGGATTAATGAGCAGTTCTTC. Protein: CASSPAGLAGAPRINEQFF.

This clonotype was recorded a few times. The J gene is TRBJ1-6, the V gene TRBV25-1; TRBD1 might be the D (5 bases). This CDR3 region has 14 residues. The germline V gene encodes CDR1 MGHDK and CDR2 SYGVNS. The V gene lost 3 bases and the J gene lost 11 bases, with 14 bases spanning the gap. The CDR3 sequence is CASSEEGPIAPLHF. As DNA, the CDR3 is TGTGCCAGCAGTGAGGAGGGGCCCATAGCACCCCTCCACTTT.

This clonotype was seen more than once but under ten times. The gene calls are TRBV13 and TRBJ1-6; 9 nucleotides align to TRBD1. The V segment lost 5 bases and the J segment 9 bases; nucleotides outside the gene matches: 5. Per germline, CDR1 PRHDT and CDR2 FYEKMQ (reference sequence). This CDR3 region has 14 residues. CDR3 amino acids: CASSRQGEGSPLHF. The DNA for the CDR3 is TGTGCCAGCAGCCGACAGGGGGAAGGTTCACCCCTCCACTTT.

Only a few counts were recorded for this clonotype. This chain links TRBV6-1 with TRBJ1-2, with TRBD1 matching over 7 bases. This CDR3 is 14 amino acids long. Germline CDR1 reads MNHNS; CDR2 reads SASEGT. V shed 8 bases, J shed 8 bases, and the junction held 14 bases outside the gene matches. DNA of the CDR3: TGTGCCAGCCGGACCCGGACAGGACCCCTCGGCTACACCTTC. This encodes CASRTRTGPLGYTF.

The chain joins TRBV5-1 to TRBJ1-2; D is ambiguous. Germline loops: CDR1 SGHRS, CDR2 YFSETQ. V lost 0 bases and J 4 bases, leaving 10 bases between the germline ends. The CDR3 spans 14 residues. CDR3 coding DNA: TGCGCCAGCAGCTTGGTACCGGGGAGCTATGGCTACACCTTC. Encoded protein: CASSLVPGSYGYTF.

This clonotype was detected only a few times. This chain joins TRBV12-3 or TRBV12-4 and TRBJ2-1, with D perhaps TRBD2 (6 bases). V was cut by 7 bases and J by 9 bases, with 22 bases left in between. The CDR3 runs 15 residues. CDR3 loop: CASILGTLSKGEQFF. Here the CDR3 DNA reads TGTGCCAGCATCCTGGGGACTCTTTCCAAAGGTGAGCAGTTCTTC.

A single count supports this clonotype. The V call is TRBV20-1, the J call TRBJ1-1; 7 bases map to TRBD1. The CDR3 consists of 15 residues. J lost 1 base, V lost 0 bases, and 5 bases had no gene match. The V gene's germline CDR1 is DFQATT and CDR2 SNEGSKA (reference sequence). As DNA, the CDR3 is TGCAGTGCTAGAGATCCGAACAGGGGGAACACTGAAGCTTTCTTT. Encoded protein: CSARDPNRGNTEAFF.

This chain links TRBV10-3 with TRBJ2-3; 15 bases are shared with TRBD2. The germline V gene encodes CDR1 ENHRY and CDR2 SYGVKD. The junction had 11 bases not matched to a gene; V was cut back by 8 bases and J by 2 bases. The CDR3 sequence is 18 residues long. The CDR3 nucleotides are TGTGCCATCGTGGCGGGACTAGCGGGGGGAACTTACACAGATACGCAGTATTTT. Its protein product is CAIVAGLAGGTYTDTQYF.

This rearrangement joins TRBV5-1 to TRBJ2-5; weak D call: TRBD2 (5 bases). The CDR3 totals 14 residues. Germline V gene data show CDR1 as SGHRS and CDR2 as YFSETQ. V was shortened by 2 bases and J by 3 bases, with 11 bases between the two germline ends. The CDR3 spells CASSFGLAEETQYF. The CDR3, as DNA: TGCGCCAGCAGCTTCGGGCTAGCTGAAGAGACCCAGTACTTC. The full variable domain, completed using reference TRBV5-1 and TRBJ2-5, is KAGVTQTPRYLIKTRGQQVTLSCSPISGHRSVSWYQQTPGQGLQFLFEYFSETQRNKGNFPGRFSGRQFSNSRSEMNVSTLELGDSALYLCASSFGLAEETQYFGPGTRLLVL.

In this sample, this clonotype turned up a few times. This chain joins TRBV6-2 or TRBV6-3 and TRBJ2-7, with D possibly being TRBD1 or TRBD2 (5 bases each). The CDR3 extends over 12 amino acids. Germline-derived CDR1 and CDR2 are MNHEY and SVGEGT. Trimming took 6 bases from V and 5 from J, leaving 11 bases between them. CDR3 region: CASSPRDHEQYV. In nucleotides, the CDR3 is TGTGCCAGCAGCCCTCGGGACCACGAGCAGTACGTC.

CDR3 sequence reads: CAWRASHVVGNTIYF. The CDR3 DNA reads as TGTGCCTGGAGGGCCTCACATGTTGTGGGAAACACCATATATTTT. This chain joins TRBV30 and TRBJ1-3; D unresolved. The CDR3 extends over 15 amino acids. Germline CDR1 GTSNPN, CDR2 SVGIG (reference sequence). V lost 3 bases to trimming and J lost 4 bases, with 16 bases between them.

This clonotype was seen more than once but under ten times. The V gene is TRBV28, the J gene TRBJ2-3; D might be TRBD1 or TRBD2, each matching 7 bases. The CDR3 sequence is 15 residues long. Germline V gene sequence: CDR1 MDHEN, CDR2 SYDVKM. The germline V and J ends were trimmed by 6 bases and 2 bases, with 15 bases remaining between them. CDR3 bases: TGTGCCAGCAGCTCAGGGGGGGCCGACACAGATACGCAGTATTTT. Its translation is CASSSGGADTDTQYF.

The gene calls are TRBV3-1 and TRBJ2-3; D is unclear. CDR3 length: 14 amino acids. CDR1 LGHDT and CDR2 YNNKEL come from the germline V gene (reference sequence). V lost 4 bases, J lost 2 bases, and 10 bases lay in between. For the CDR3, the DNA is TGTGCCAGCAGCCCCTCACCAACCACAGATACGCAGTATTTT. Translating gives CASSPSPTTDTQYF.

The rearrangement uses TRBV28 and TRBJ2-7, with TRBD2 matching over 10 bases. CDR1 and CDR2 (germline): MDHEN, SYDVKM. J gave up 9 bases and V 6 bases, and 11 bases lay outside the gene matches. The CDR3 extends over 14 amino acids. The CDR3 nucleotides read TGTGCCAGCAGCTCTAGCGGGGGCCTCCCCCGGCAGTACGTC. Protein product: CASSSSGGLPRQYV.

The chain has TRBV5-1 and TRBJ2-5; TRBD1 matches 9 bases. Germline values: CDR1 SGHRS, CDR2 YFSETQ. There are 16 residues in the CDR3. The V gene end was trimmed by 0 bases and the J gene end by 2 bases; junction bases not matched to a gene: 5. The DNA for the CDR3 is TGCGCCAGCAGCTTGGCCTTAGACAGGGGGCAAGAGACCCAGTACTTC. This codes for CASSLALDRGQETQYF.

This clonotype was observed many times. DNA for the CDR3: TGTGCCAGCAGCTTTAGCGGGGAAGAGACCCAGTACTTC. Translated: CASSFSGEETQYF. The gene calls are TRBV7-9 and TRBJ2-5; 8 bases are shared with TRBD2. J lost 3 bases, V lost 3 bases, and 0 bases had no gene match. Germline V CDR1 and CDR2: SEHNR, FQNEAQ (reference sequence). The CDR3 length is 13 residues.

The rearrangement joins TRBV7-6 to TRBJ1-1; D is undetermined. The length of the CDR3 is 14 residues. V was pared by 5 bases and J by 0 bases, with 10 bases between. Germline-derived CDR1 and CDR2 are SGHVS and FNYEAQ. The CDR3 sequence: CASSQQYVNTEAFF. In DNA, the CDR3 is TGTGCCAGCAGCCAACAGTATGTGAACACTGAAGCTTTCTTT. Based on the CDR3 plus reference TRBV7-6 and TRBJ1-1, the full variable domain is GAGVSQSPRYKVTKRGQDVALRCDPISGHVSLYWYRQALGQGPEFLTYFNYEAQQDKSGLPNDRFSAERPEGSISTLTIQRTEQRDSAMYRCASSQQYVNTEAFFGQGTRLTVV.

V and J are TRBV6-5 and TRBJ1-4, with D unresolved. Germline assignment: CDR1 MNHEY and CDR2 SVGAGI. The CDR3 has 13 residues. Trimming removed 6 bases from V and 5 bases from J, with 10 bases in between. The CDR3, as DNA: TGTGCCAGCAGCCAGAGGCGAAATGAAAAACTGTTTTTT. This codes for CASSQRRNEKLFF.

This clonotype showed up just a few times. The J gene is TRBJ1-4, the V gene TRBV28; no clear D gene. V shed 6 bases and J shed 11 bases, with 22 bases lying between them. Germline V gene data show CDR1 as MDHEN and CDR2 as SYDVKM. The CDR3 covers 15 residues. CDR3 loop: CASRSRTNQLGKLFF. For the CDR3, the DNA is TGTGCCAGCAGATCACGGACGAACCAGCTTGGCAAACTGTTTTTT.

This chain joins TRBV6-5 and TRBJ2-4, with 11 positions matching TRBD1. Germline CDR1 reads MNHEY; CDR2 reads SVGAGI. V gave up 0 bases and J gave up 7 bases; unmatched junction bases: 2. The CDR3 loop spans 15 amino acids. CDR3: CASSYSRDRGNIQYF. The CDR3 coding sequence is TGTGCCAGCAGTTACTCCCGGGACAGGGGGAACATTCAGTACTTC.

CDR3 coding DNA: TGTGCCAGCAGCCGGGGTTCGGGGGGGCTGAACACTGAAGCTTTCTTT. This translates into CASSRGSGGLNTEAFF. The V and J genes are TRBV7-2 and TRBJ1-1; tentative D call: TRBD1 (6 bases). Germline V gene sequence: CDR1 SGHTA, CDR2 FQGNSA. V was trimmed by 5 bases and J by 0 bases, leaving 16 bases between them. This CDR3 has 16 amino acids. The whole variable domain, filled in from reference TRBV7-2 and TRBJ1-1, reads GAGVSQSPSNKVTEKGKDVELRCDPISGHTALYWYRQSLGQGLEFLIYFQGNSAPDKSGLPSDRFSAERTGGSVSTLTIQRTQQEDSAVYLCASSRGSGGLNTEAFFGQGTRLTVV.

The sample holds a few counts of this clonotype. The V call is TRBV4-1, the J call TRBJ1-5; no reliable D call. The CDR3 totals 13 residues. Germline values: CDR1 MGHRA, CDR2 YSYEKL. The V gene lost 0 bases and the J gene lost 6 bases, with 6 bases spanning the gap. Here the CDR3 DNA reads TGCGCCAGCAGCCAAGATCGCCGTCAGCCCCAGCATTTT. Encoded protein: CASSQDRRQPQHF.

This clonotype has only a few counts. CDR3 sequence reads: CATATSQADTQYF. Written as DNA, the CDR3 is TGTGCCACCGCGACGAGTCAGGCAGATACGCAGTATTTT. V is TRBV6-1 and J is TRBJ2-3; no definite D call. V gave up 10 bases and J gave up 4 bases, with 15 bases separating them. The CDR3 spans 13 residues. CDR1 is MNHNS and CDR2 is SASEGT in the germline V gene.